Listed below are T cell receptor beta chains from one sample, sequenced in a study of cytomegalovirus exposure and HLA in healthy donors. Method: immunoSEQ multiplex PCR; TCRdb's copy keeps in-frame clones and lacks some. Among about 130,000 clones listed, roughly 76% were seen once. The material sequenced was PBMCs. All receptors come from a woman aged 50 to 60 in good health and CMV-seronegative. The CDR3 runs from the conserved cysteine through the conserved F or W. Fields, in order: CDR3 DNA, CDR3 protein, V gene, J gene, clone size, D gene, CDR3 length. D genes are given only for firm matches. For some rows the clone size is stated as once, few or many, or as a class when expanded; others skip it.

CDR3nt: TGCGCCAGCAGCTTGTCTACAGGGTTGAACACCGGGGAGCTGTTTTTT; CDR3aa: CASSLSTGLNTGELFF; v_gene: TRBV5-1; j_gene: TRBJ2-2; abundance: .; d_gene: .; len: 16
CDR3nt: TGCAGCGCGGGGGACACTGAAGCTTTCTTT; CDR3aa: CSAGDTEAFF; v_gene: TRBV29-1; j_gene: TRBJ1-1; abundance: .; d_gene: .; len: 10
CDR3nt: TGTGCCAGTAGTACAACCGCGGGAGGTGAGCAGTTCTTC; CDR3aa: CASSTTAGGEQFF; v_gene: TRBV19; j_gene: TRBJ2-1; abundance: once; d_gene: TRBD2; len: 13
CDR3nt: TGTGCCTGGAGCACCGGCTATGGCTACACCTTC; CDR3aa: CAWSTGYGYTF; v_gene: TRBV30; j_gene: TRBJ1-2; abundance: .; d_gene: .; len: 11
CDR3nt: TGTGCTAGCAGCCTAAACCTTGTGGAGACCCAGTACTTC; CDR3aa: CASSLNLVETQYF; v_gene: TRBV7-7; j_gene: TRBJ2-5; abundance: .; d_gene: .; len: 13
CDR3nt: TGTGCCAGCAGGACAGGGGACACTGAAGCTTTCTTT; CDR3aa: CASRTGDTEAFF; v_gene: TRBV6-5; j_gene: TRBJ1-1; abundance: .; d_gene: TRBD1; len: 12
CDR3nt: TGTGCCAGCAGCTACTCCGGGACAGGCACAGATACGCAGTATTTT; CDR3aa: CASSYSGTGTDTQYF; v_gene: TRBV7-2; j_gene: TRBJ2-3; abundance: .; d_gene: TRBD1; len: 15
CDR3nt: TGCGCCAGCAGCCCTTCAAGGGGAGGGCTGGCTTTCTTT; CDR3aa: CASSPSRGGLAFF; v_gene: TRBV4-3; j_gene: TRBJ1-1; abundance: .; d_gene: .; len: 13
CDR3nt: TGTGCCAGCAGCGTAGCGGGGCGGGAGGACAATGAGCAGTTCTTC; CDR3aa: CASSVAGREDNEQFF; v_gene: TRBV9; j_gene: TRBJ2-1; abundance: .; d_gene: TRBD2; len: 15
CDR3nt: TGCGCCAGCAGCCATGGGGAGACAGGGGGCATCTACGAGCAGTACTTC; CDR3aa: CASSHGETGGIYEQYF; v_gene: TRBV4-1; j_gene: TRBJ2-7; abundance: .; d_gene: TRBD1; len: 16
CDR3nt: TGTGCCAGTAGCCCCCAGGGGAACTATGGCTACACCTTC; CDR3aa: CASSPQGNYGYTF; v_gene: TRBV19; j_gene: TRBJ1-2; abundance: .; d_gene: .; len: 13
CDR3nt: TGTGCCAGCAGATATACAGGGACCGGGGAGCTGTTTTTT; CDR3aa: CASRYTGTGELFF; v_gene: TRBV28; j_gene: TRBJ2-2; abundance: few; d_gene: .; len: 13
CDR3nt: TGTGCCAGCAGCTTAGGTTTAGCGGGAGGATCAGATACGCAGTATTTT; CDR3aa: CASSLGLAGGSDTQYF; v_gene: TRBV7-2; j_gene: TRBJ2-3; abundance: .; d_gene: TRBD2; len: 16
CDR3nt: TGCGCCAGCAGCCCCCTTCTAGGGGAAACCACTGAAGCTTTCTTT; CDR3aa: CASSPLLGETTEAFF; v_gene: TRBV4-3; j_gene: TRBJ1-1; abundance: few; d_gene: .; len: 15
CDR3nt: TGCGCCAGCAGCCCACCGACAGGGGGTAGCGACGAGCAGTACTTC; CDR3aa: CASSPPTGGSDEQYF; v_gene: TRBV5-1; j_gene: TRBJ2-7; abundance: .; d_gene: TRBD1; len: 15
CDR3nt: TGTGCCAGCAGCGTGGGGCTAGCGGGAGTGGGTACGCAGTATTTT; CDR3aa: CASSVGLAGVGTQYF; v_gene: TRBV7-2; j_gene: TRBJ2-3; abundance: .; d_gene: TRBD2; len: 15
CDR3nt: TGTGCCAGCGCCCCGGGACTACCCCCATACGAGCAGTACTTC; CDR3aa: CASAPGLPPYEQYF; v_gene: TRBV9; j_gene: TRBJ2-7; abundance: .; d_gene: TRBD2; len: 14
CDR3nt: TGTGCCAGTAGTGAGGGACAGAAAACCGTCCTGACTTTC; CDR3aa: CASSEGQKTVLTF; v_gene: TRBV19; j_gene: TRBJ2-6; abundance: few; d_gene: TRBD1; len: 13
CDR3nt: TGTGCCAGCAGCCAAGATGGCAGAAACTATGGCTACACCTTC; CDR3aa: CASSQDGRNYGYTF; v_gene: TRBV4-2; j_gene: TRBJ1-2; abundance: .; d_gene: .; len: 14
CDR3nt: TGTGCCAGCAGCGAGGGGACAGGGGGCGTCGAGCAGTACTTC; CDR3aa: CASSEGTGGVEQYF; v_gene: TRBV9; j_gene: TRBJ2-7; abundance: .; d_gene: TRBD1; len: 14
CDR3nt: TGTGCCTGGAGTGGAGAGCAGGGACAGCCCCAGCATTTT; CDR3aa: CAWSGEQGQPQHF; v_gene: TRBV30; j_gene: TRBJ1-5; abundance: few; d_gene: .; len: 13
CDR3nt: TGTGCCAGCAGTTTTAGGGACAGGGCCACTGAAGCTTTCTTT; CDR3aa: CASSFRDRATEAFF; v_gene: TRBV28; j_gene: TRBJ1-1; abundance: .; d_gene: TRBD1; len: 14
CDR3nt: TGTGCCAGCAGTTACTCGAGGCAGGGCAATTCACCCCTCCACTTT; CDR3aa: CASSYSRQGNSPLHF; v_gene: TRBV6-6; j_gene: TRBJ1-6; abundance: .; d_gene: .; len: 15
CDR3nt: TGTGCCACTATCGGACAGGGGGCGAGGACTGAAGCTTTCTTT; CDR3aa: CATIGQGARTEAFF; v_gene: TRBV18; j_gene: TRBJ1-1; abundance: few; d_gene: TRBD1; len: 14
CDR3nt: TGTGCCAGCTCACCGGAGCGACCCATGGGGCCTGGGGACTATGGCTACACCTTC; CDR3aa: CASSPERPMGPGDYGYTF; v_gene: TRBV18; j_gene: TRBJ1-2; abundance: .; d_gene: .; len: 18
CDR3nt: TGCAGCGCCCGCGGGGGCTCTAACACCGGGGAGCTGTTTTTT; CDR3aa: CSARGGSNTGELFF; v_gene: TRBV29-1; j_gene: TRBJ2-2; abundance: .; d_gene: .; len: 14
CDR3nt: TGTGCCAGCAGCCCCACTCCGAGAGGGAACACTGAAGCTTTCTTT; CDR3aa: CASSPTPRGNTEAFF; v_gene: TRBV7-3; j_gene: TRBJ1-1; abundance: few; d_gene: .; len: 15
CDR3nt: TGTGCCAGCAGTTCGGCGGGAGGGCCTTCCTACGAGCAGTACTTC; CDR3aa: CASSSAGGPSYEQYF; v_gene: TRBV28; j_gene: TRBJ2-7; abundance: once; d_gene: TRBD2; len: 15
CDR3nt: TGCGCCAGCAGCCCCGGACAGGGGGTTAGAGATACGCAGTATTTT; CDR3aa: CASSPGQGVRDTQYF; v_gene: TRBV4-1; j_gene: TRBJ2-3; abundance: .; d_gene: TRBD1; len: 15
CDR3nt: TGTGCCAGTGATCCGGGACAGGGTAACACCGGGGAGCTGTTTTTT; CDR3aa: CASDPGQGNTGELFF; v_gene: TRBV19; j_gene: TRBJ2-2; abundance: .; d_gene: TRBD1; len: 15
CDR3nt: TGCGCCAGCAGCCAACTGCTAGCTTACGAGCAGTACTTC; CDR3aa: CASSQLLAYEQYF; v_gene: TRBV4-3; j_gene: TRBJ2-7; abundance: .; d_gene: .; len: 13
CDR3nt: TGTGCCAGCAGCCGCCGGGACAGGGATAATTCACCCCTCCACTTT; CDR3aa: CASSRRDRDNSPLHF; v_gene: TRBV6-5; j_gene: TRBJ1-6; abundance: .; d_gene: TRBD1; len: 15
CDR3nt: TGTGCCAGCAGCCTCGGGACAGCCCTTCTCGAACAGTACTTC; CDR3aa: CASSLGTALLEQYF; v_gene: TRBV5-6; j_gene: TRBJ2-7; abundance: .; d_gene: TRBD1; len: 14
CDR3nt: TGTGCCAGCAGTGTGACTAGCGGGAGGGCCGCAGATACGCAGTATTTT; CDR3aa: CASSVTSGRAADTQYF; v_gene: TRBV11-1; j_gene: TRBJ2-3; abundance: .; d_gene: TRBD2; len: 16
CDR3nt: TGTGCCAGCACTTTTCAGGGGGGAGGCTATGGCTACACCTTC; CDR3aa: CASTFQGGGYGYTF; v_gene: TRBV6-5; j_gene: TRBJ1-2; abundance: medium-sized; d_gene: TRBD1; len: 14
CDR3nt: TGTGCCAGCAGTTTTCAGGGCGGAGGCTACACCTTC; CDR3aa: CASSFQGGGYTF; v_gene: TRBV7-2; j_gene: TRBJ1-2; abundance: .; d_gene: .; len: 12
CDR3nt: TGTGCCAGCAGTGCACAACAGGGGAATAGCAATCAGCCCCAGCATTTT; CDR3aa: CASSAQQGNSNQPQHF; v_gene: TRBV6-1; j_gene: TRBJ1-5; abundance: .; d_gene: TRBD1; len: 16
CDR3nt: TGTGCCAGCAGCGTACAGGGATCCGGGGAGCTGTTTTTT; CDR3aa: CASSVQGSGELFF; v_gene: TRBV5-4; j_gene: TRBJ2-2; abundance: .; d_gene: .; len: 13
CDR3nt: TGTGCCATCACCCCCGGGGCGTCTAGCGGGAGAGGGGATGAGCAGTTCTTC; CDR3aa: CAITPGASSGRGDEQFF; v_gene: TRBV10-3; j_gene: TRBJ2-1; abundance: few; d_gene: TRBD2; len: 17
CDR3nt: TGTGCCAGCAGCTTAGTTGTGAAGGGGATAAGTGAGCAGTACTTC; CDR3aa: CASSLVVKGISEQYF; v_gene: TRBV7-8; j_gene: TRBJ2-7; abundance: .; d_gene: .; len: 15
CDR3nt: TGTTCCAGCAGCTCCCGGGACAGGGGACACTATGGCTACACCTTC; CDR3aa: CSSSSRDRGHYGYTF; v_gene: TRBV7-9; j_gene: TRBJ1-2; abundance: .; d_gene: TRBD1; len: 15
CDR3nt: TGTGCCAGCAGTGACCGACTGGGGGGGGGCGAGCAGTACTTC; CDR3aa: CASSDRLGGGEQYF; v_gene: TRBV6-5; j_gene: TRBJ2-7; abundance: .; d_gene: TRBD2; len: 14
CDR3nt: TGCGCCAGCAGCCCTCCGGGATCCCAAGAGACCCAGTACTTC; CDR3aa: CASSPPGSQETQYF; v_gene: TRBV4-1; j_gene: TRBJ2-5; abundance: .; d_gene: .; len: 14
CDR3nt: TGTGCCAGCGAGACATCGCTGGGCTACACCTTC; CDR3aa: CASETSLGYTF; v_gene: TRBV6-1; j_gene: TRBJ1-2; abundance: once; d_gene: .; len: 11
CDR3nt: TGTGCCAGCAGCCCCCAGACAGGGGGCTTTGGCACCGGGGAGCTGTTTTTT; CDR3aa: CASSPQTGGFGTGELFF; v_gene: TRBV7-9; j_gene: TRBJ2-2; abundance: .; d_gene: TRBD1; len: 17
CDR3nt: TGTGCCAGCAGCTTAAGGACAGGGAGCTCCTACGAGCAGTACTTC; CDR3aa: CASSLRTGSSYEQYF; v_gene: TRBV7-8; j_gene: TRBJ2-7; abundance: once; d_gene: TRBD1; len: 15
CDR3nt: TGTGCCAGCAGTTTTGGGCGCTCGGATACGCAGTATTTT; CDR3aa: CASSFGRSDTQYF; v_gene: TRBV27; j_gene: TRBJ2-3; abundance: few; d_gene: .; len: 13
CDR3nt: TGTGCCAGCAGCCACCAAGGCGTTACGGGGGTCACCGGGGAGCTGTTTTTT; CDR3aa: CASSHQGVTGVTGELFF; v_gene: TRBV27; j_gene: TRBJ2-2; abundance: .; d_gene: .; len: 17
CDR3nt: TGCGCCAGCAGACCCGGACTGTACCAAGAGACCCAGTACTTC; CDR3aa: CASRPGLYQETQYF; v_gene: TRBV5-1; j_gene: TRBJ2-5; abundance: .; d_gene: .; len: 14